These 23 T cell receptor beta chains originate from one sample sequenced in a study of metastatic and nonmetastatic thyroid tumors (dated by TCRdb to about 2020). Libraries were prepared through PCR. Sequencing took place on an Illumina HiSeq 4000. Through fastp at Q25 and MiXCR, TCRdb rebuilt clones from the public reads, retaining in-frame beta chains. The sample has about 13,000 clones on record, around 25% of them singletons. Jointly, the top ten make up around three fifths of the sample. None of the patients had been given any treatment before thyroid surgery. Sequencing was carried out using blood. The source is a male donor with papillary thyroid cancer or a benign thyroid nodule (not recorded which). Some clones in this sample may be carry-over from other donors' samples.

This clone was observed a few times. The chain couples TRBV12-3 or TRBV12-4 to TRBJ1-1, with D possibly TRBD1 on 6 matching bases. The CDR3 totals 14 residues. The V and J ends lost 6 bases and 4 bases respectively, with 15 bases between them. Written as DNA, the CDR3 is TGTGCCAGCAGCGTCCCCAGGGGAAGCACTGAAGCTTTCTTT. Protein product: CASSVPRGSTEAFF.

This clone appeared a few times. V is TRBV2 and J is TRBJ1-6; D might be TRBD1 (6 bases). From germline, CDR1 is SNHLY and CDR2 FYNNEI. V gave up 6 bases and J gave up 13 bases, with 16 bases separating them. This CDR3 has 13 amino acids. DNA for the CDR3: TGTGCCAGCAGCGATAAACGACAGGCCCCCCTCCACTTT. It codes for CASSDKRQAPLHF.

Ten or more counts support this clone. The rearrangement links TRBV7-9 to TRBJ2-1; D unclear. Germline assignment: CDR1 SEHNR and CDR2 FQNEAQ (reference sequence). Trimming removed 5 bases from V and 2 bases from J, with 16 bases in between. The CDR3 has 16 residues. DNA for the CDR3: TGTGCCAGCAGCCCCTTAAGCTTATCAACCTACAATGAGCAGTTCTTC. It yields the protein CASSPLSLSTYNEQFF.

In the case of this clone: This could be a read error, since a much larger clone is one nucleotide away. The CDR3 DNA reads TGTGCCAGCAGCCGGCAATCCCGGACAGGGGGAGACGGGGAGCTGTTTTTT. Translation gives CASSRQSRTGGDGELFF. J is TRBJ2-2 and V is TRBV6-1, with TRBD1 matching 10 bases. In germline, CDR1 is MNHNS, CDR2 SASEGT. The CDR3 spans 17 residues. V gave up 6 bases and J gave up 7 bases; unmatched junction bases: 14.

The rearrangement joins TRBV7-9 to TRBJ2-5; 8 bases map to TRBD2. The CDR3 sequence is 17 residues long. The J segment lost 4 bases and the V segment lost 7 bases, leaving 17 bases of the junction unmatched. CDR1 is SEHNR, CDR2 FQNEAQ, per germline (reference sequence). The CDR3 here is CASIAPRGTSGGETQYF. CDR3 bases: TGTGCCAGCATCGCACCCCGTGGAACTAGCGGTGGAGAGACCCAGTACTTC.

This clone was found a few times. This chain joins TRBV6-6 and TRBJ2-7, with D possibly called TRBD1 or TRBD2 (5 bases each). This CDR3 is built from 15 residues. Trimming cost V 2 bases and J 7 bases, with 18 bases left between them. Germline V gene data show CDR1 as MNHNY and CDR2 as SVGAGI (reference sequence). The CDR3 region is CASSYEGSGSSEQYF. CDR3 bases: TGTGCCAGCAGTTACGAGGGATCAGGGAGTTCGGAGCAGTACTTC.

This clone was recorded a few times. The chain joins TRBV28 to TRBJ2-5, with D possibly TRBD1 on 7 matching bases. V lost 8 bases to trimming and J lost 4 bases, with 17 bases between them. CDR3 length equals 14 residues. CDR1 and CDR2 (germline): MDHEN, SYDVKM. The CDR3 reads CASSDRAGRETQYF. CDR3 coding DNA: TGTGCCAGCTCCGACAGGGCGGGGAGAGAGACCCAGTACTTC. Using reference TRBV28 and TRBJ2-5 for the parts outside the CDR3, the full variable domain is DVKVTQSSRYLVKRTGEKVFLECVQDMDHENMFWYRQDPGLGLRLIYFSYDVKMKEKGDIPEGYSVSREKKERFSLILESASTNQTSMYLCASSDRAGRETQYFGPGTRLLVL.

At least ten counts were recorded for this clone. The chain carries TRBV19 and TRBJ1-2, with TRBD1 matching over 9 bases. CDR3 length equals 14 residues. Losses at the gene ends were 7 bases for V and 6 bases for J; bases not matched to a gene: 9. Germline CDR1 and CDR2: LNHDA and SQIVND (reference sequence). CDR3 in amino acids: CASTTRDRENGYTF. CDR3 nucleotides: TGTGCCAGTACTACCCGGGACAGGGAAAATGGCTACACCTTC.

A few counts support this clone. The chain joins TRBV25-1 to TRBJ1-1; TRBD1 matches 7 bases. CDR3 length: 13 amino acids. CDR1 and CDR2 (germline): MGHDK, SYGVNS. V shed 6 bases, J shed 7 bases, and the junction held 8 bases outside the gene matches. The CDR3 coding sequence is TGTGCCAGCAGCGTCGGGACAGTCGGTGAAGCTTTCTTT. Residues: CASSVGTVGEAFF.

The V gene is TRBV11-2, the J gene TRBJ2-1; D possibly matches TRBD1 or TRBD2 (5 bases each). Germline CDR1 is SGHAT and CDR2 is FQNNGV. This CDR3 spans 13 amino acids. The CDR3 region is CAGGPGRYNEQFF. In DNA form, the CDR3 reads TGTGCAGGCGGGCCGGGGCGATACAATGAGCAGTTCTTC.

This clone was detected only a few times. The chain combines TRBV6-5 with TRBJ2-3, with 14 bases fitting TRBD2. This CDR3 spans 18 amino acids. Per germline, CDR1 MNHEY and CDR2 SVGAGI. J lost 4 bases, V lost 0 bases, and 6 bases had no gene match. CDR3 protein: CASSYSSGTSGSADTQYF. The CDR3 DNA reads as TGTGCCAGCAGTTACTCTTCAGGGACTAGCGGGAGTGCAGATACGCAGTATTTT.

CDR3 nucleotide sequence: TGTGCCAGCAGCCCATCCCGCATGAGCTCTGGAAACACCATATATTTT. Amino acid sequence: CASSPSRMSSGNTIYF. V gene TRBV11-2 combines with J gene TRBJ1-3; D is uncertain. Between the trimmed V and J ends, which lost 5 bases and 0 bases, there was a span of 14 bases. This CDR3 has 16 amino acids. In germline, CDR1 is SGHAT, CDR2 FQNNGV.

In DNA, the CDR3 is TGTGCCAGCAGGGGACAGGACGAGACCCAGTACTTC. The encoded protein is CASRGQDETQYF. V is TRBV12-3 or TRBV12-4 and J is TRBJ2-5, with 8 bases that match TRBD1. V was pared by 6 bases and J by 5 bases, with 2 bases of the junction left unmatched. The CDR3 is made up of 12 amino acids.

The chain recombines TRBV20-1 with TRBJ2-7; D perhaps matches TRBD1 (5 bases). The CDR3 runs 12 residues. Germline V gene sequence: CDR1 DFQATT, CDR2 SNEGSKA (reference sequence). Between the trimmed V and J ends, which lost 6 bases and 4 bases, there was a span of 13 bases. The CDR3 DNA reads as TGCAGTGCCCAGACAGAGCTTTACGAGCAGTACTTC. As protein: CSAQTELYEQYF.

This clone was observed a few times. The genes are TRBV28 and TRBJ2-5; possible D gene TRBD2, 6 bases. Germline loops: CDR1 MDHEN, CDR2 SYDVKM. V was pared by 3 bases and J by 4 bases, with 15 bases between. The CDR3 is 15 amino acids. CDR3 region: CASSFLEGGAETQYF. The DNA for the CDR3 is TGTGCCAGCAGTTTTTTGGAGGGAGGCGCAGAGACCCAGTACTTC.

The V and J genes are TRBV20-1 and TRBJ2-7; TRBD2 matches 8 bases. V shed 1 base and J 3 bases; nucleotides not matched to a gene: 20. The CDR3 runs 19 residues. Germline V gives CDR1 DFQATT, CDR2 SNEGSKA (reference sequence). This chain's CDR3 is CSARGARGALSGRVYEQYF. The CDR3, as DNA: TGCAGTGCTAGAGGGGCACGGGGCGCACTAAGCGGGAGAGTCTACGAGCAGTACTTC.

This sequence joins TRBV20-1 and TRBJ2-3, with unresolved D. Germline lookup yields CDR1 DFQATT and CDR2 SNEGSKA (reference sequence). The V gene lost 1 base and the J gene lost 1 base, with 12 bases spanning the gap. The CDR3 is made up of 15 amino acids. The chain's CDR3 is CSARGVSVRTDTQYF. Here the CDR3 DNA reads TGCAGTGCTAGAGGTGTGTCGGTACGCACAGATACGCAGTATTTT.

The CDR3 coding sequence is TGCAGTGCTAGAGACCGGGGACAGGGGGCCGATAATTCACCCCTCCACTTT. Encoded protein: CSARDRGQGADNSPLHF. The V gene is TRBV20-1, the J gene TRBJ1-6; 12 bases map to TRBD1. V was clipped by 0 bases and J by 5 bases; unmatched bases: 5. Germline CDR1 DFQATT, CDR2 SNEGSKA (reference sequence). There are 17 residues in the CDR3.

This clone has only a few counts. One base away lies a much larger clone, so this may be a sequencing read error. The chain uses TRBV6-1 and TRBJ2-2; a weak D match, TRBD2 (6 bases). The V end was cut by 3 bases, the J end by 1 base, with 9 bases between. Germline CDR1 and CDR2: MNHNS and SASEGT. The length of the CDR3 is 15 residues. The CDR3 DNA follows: TGTGCCAGCAGTGACACTAGCCAGAACACCGGGGAGCTGTTTTTT. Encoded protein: CASSDTSQNTGELFF.

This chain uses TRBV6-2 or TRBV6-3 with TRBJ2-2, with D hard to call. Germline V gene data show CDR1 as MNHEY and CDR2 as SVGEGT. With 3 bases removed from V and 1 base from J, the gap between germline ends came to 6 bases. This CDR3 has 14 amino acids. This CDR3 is CASSYTENTGELFF. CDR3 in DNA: TGTGCCAGCAGTTATACCGAGAACACCGGGGAGCTGTTTTTT.

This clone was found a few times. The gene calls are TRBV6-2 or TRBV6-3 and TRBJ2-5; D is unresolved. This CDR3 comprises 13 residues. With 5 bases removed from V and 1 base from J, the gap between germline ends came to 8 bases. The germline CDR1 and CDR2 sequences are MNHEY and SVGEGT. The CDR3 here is CASSSQSQETQYF. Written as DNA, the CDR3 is TGTGCCAGCAGTAGTCAGAGCCAAGAGACCCAGTACTTC.

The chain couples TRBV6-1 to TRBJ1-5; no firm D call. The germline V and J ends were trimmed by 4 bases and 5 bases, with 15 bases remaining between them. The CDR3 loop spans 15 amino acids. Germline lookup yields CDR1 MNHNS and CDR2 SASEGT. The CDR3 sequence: CASSVETGSYQPQHF. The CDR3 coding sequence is TGTGCCAGCAGTGTTGAAACGGGGTCTTATCAGCCCCAGCATTTT.

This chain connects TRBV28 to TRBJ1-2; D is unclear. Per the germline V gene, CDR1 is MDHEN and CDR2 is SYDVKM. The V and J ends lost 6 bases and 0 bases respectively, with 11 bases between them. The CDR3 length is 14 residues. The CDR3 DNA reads TGTGCCAGCAGGCTAGGAGGAGCTAACTATGGCTACACCTTC. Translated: CASRLGGANYGYTF.